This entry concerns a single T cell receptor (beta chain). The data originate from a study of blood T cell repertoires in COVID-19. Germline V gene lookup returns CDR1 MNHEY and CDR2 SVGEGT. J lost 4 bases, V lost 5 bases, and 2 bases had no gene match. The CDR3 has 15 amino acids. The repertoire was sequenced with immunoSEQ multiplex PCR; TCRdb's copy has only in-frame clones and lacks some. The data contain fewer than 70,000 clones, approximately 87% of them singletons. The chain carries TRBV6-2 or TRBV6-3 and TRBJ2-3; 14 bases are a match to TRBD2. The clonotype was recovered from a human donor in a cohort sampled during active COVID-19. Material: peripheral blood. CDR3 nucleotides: TGTGCCAGCAGTGGGACTAGCGGGGGAGCAGATACGCAGTATTTT. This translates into CASSGTSGGADTQYF.